The source of this TCR beta chain is a study of OX40 agonist ivuxolimab in advanced cancers. Across the study: With a range of roughly 23 to 79, age averaged about 59 years, and 65% to 85% were male. Whole-study findings and limits: Still undetermined is the antigen specificity of the expanded peripheral T cells. Clonal expansion among partial responders at 0.1-3.0 mg/kg ranked near the lowest.

This CDR3 spans 16 amino acids. CDR1 is SGHRS, CDR2 YFSETQ, per germline. The V and J ends lost 3 bases and 6 bases, in that order; junction bases with no gene match: 7. Libraries were prepared by immunoSEQ multiplex PCR; TCRdb keeps only in-frame clonotypes and omits some of them. The sample includes under 90,000 clones, roughly four fifths of them seen just once. A note on this clone: What it binds is unknown.

The sequencing here drew on CD4+ or CD8+ T cells sorted from blood, taken in a trial of the OX40 agonist ivuxolimab. The chain carries TRBV5-1 and TRBJ1-6; 9 bases agree with TRBD1. The clonotype comes from an adult with an advanced solid tumor such as melanoma, head and neck, liver or kidney cancer. The CDR3 spells CASSWGTGSSNSPLHF. The CDR3 nucleotides are TGCGCCAGCAGCTGGGGGACAGGGTCGAGTAATTCACCCCTCCACTTT.